The 21 T cell receptor beta chains reported below all come from one sample, sequenced in a study of T-cell memory formation after mild COVID-19. TCRdb re-derived calls from the 5' RACE reads in MiXCR, one entry per CDR3 protein. The data hold 200,000 to 300,000 distinct CDR3 sequences, with roughly a tenth observed a single time. The sample comprised PBMCs or a T cell subset sorted from them (not recorded which). These TCRs come from a man younger than 35 who had mild COVID-19 (a few samples of this study predate the infection). Cell type and time point are not known.

This clonotype showed up just a few times. The chain joins TRBV7-3 to TRBJ2-2; TRBD2 might be the D (7 bases). Germline V gives CDR1 SGHTA, CDR2 FQGTGA. This CDR3 has 17 amino acids. Trimming stripped 5 bases from V and 2 bases from J, with 18 bases between. CDR3 bases: TGTGCCAGCAGCCCCCTGGGAGGGGGGCGTAACACCGGGGAGCTGTTTTTT. Protein product: CASSPLGGGRNTGELFF.

This clonotype was seen repeatedly, ten times or more. In DNA form, the CDR3 reads TGTGCCAGCAGTGCGGGACAAGCTAACTATGGCTACACCTTC. This encodes CASSAGQANYGYTF. The chain joins TRBV12-3 or TRBV12-4 to TRBJ1-2; D is possibly TRBD1 (6 bases). The germline V and J ends were trimmed by 5 bases and 0 bases, with 10 bases remaining between them. The CDR3 is 14 amino acids.

The chain uses TRBV12-3 or TRBV12-4 and TRBJ2-2, with unresolved D. The V and J ends lost 3 bases and 5 bases respectively, with 7 bases between them. This CDR3 region has 13 residues. Here the CDR3 DNA reads TGTGCCAGCAGTTTTCTCCAGACCGGGGAGCTGTTTTTT. It specifies CASSFLQTGELFF.

This clonotype was counted a few times. The chain links TRBV7-2 to TRBJ1-1; TRBD1 is a possible D gene (5 bases). CDR1 and CDR2 (germline): SGHTA, FQGNSA. The CDR3 has 13 residues. V lost 7 bases, J lost 4 bases, and 13 bases lay in between. The DNA for the CDR3 is TGTGCCAGCACCCAGTGGGGGGTCACTGAAGCTTTCTTT. As protein: CASTQWGVTEAFF.

This clonotype was detected a few times. This chain uses TRBV12-3 or TRBV12-4 with TRBJ2-3; tentatively, D is TRBD2 (7 bases). This CDR3 is 12 amino acids long. Trimming removed 8 bases at V and 4 bases at J, with 10 bases between. CDR3 sequence: CASGGAADTQYF. CDR3 DNA sequence: TGTGCCAGCGGGGGGGCAGCAGATACGCAGTATTTT.

This clonotype was counted between two and nine times. The J gene is TRBJ2-2, the V gene TRBV20-1; D is unresolved. The V gene's germline CDR1 is DFQATT and CDR2 SNEGSKA (reference sequence). V was pared by 3 bases and J by 4 bases, with 15 bases between. This CDR3 contains 15 residues. The CDR3 bases are TGCAGTGCTAGTCCGGCTAGGAAGTTCACCGGGGAGCTGTTTTTT. This translates into CSASPARKFTGELFF.

This clonotype was found a few times. The chain employs TRBV29-1 and TRBJ1-1, with D uncertain. The CDR3 runs 11 residues. Trimming pared 2 bases from V and 5 bases from J, leaving 6 bases between. Per the germline V gene, CDR1 is SQVTM and CDR2 is ANQGSEA. The CDR3 nucleotides are TGCAGCGTTGAAACGGAGACTGAAGCTTTCTTT. As protein: CSVETETEAFF.

This clonotype occurred a few times. The CDR3 DNA reads TGTGCCAGCAGCTTGGCCACACAGAACTACAATCAGCCCCAGCATTTT. Its protein is CASSLATQNYNQPQHF. V is TRBV5-8 and J is TRBJ1-5, with D hard to call. V lost 0 bases and J lost 3, with 13 bases in between. This CDR3 has 16 residues. Germline lookup yields CDR1 SGHTS and CDR2 YDEGEE.

V usage is TRBV12-3 or TRBV12-4 and J usage is TRBJ2-5; D is unclear. V gave up 3 bases and J gave up 5 bases, with 10 bases separating them. The CDR3 runs 13 residues. The CDR3 spells CASSFLQRETQYF. For the CDR3, the DNA is TGTGCCAGCAGTTTCTTACAGAGGGAGACCCAGTACTTC.

This clonotype was detected only a few times. The chain employs TRBV7-3 and TRBJ2-1; 7 positions agree with TRBD2. This CDR3 region has 12 residues. The V and J ends lost 6 bases and 6 bases, in that order; junction bases with no gene match: 2. CDR1 is SGHTA, CDR2 FQGTGA, per germline. The CDR3: CASRGEGNEQFF. The CDR3, as DNA: TGTGCCAGCAGGGGGGAGGGCAATGAGCAGTTCTTC.

A few counts support this clonotype. The chain carries TRBV14 and TRBJ2-3; D possibly corresponds to TRBD1 (5 bases). The CDR3 extends over 16 amino acids. The germline V gene has CDR1 SGHDN and CDR2 FVKESK. V shed 1 base and J shed 2 bases, with 13 bases lying between them. The CDR3 loop reads CASSQGWGISTDTQYF. For the CDR3, the DNA is TGTGCCAGCAGCCAAGGGTGGGGCATCTCCACAGATACGCAGTATTTT.

This clonotype was detected only a few times. The chain links TRBV5-1 to TRBJ1-1; D is undetermined. This CDR3 spans 13 amino acids. Germline V lookup: CDR1 SGHRS, CDR2 YFSETQ. Deletions cut 3 bases from V and 3 bases from J, with 9 bases between. The CDR3 coding sequence is TGCGCCAGCAGCTCCGGAATCGACACTGAAGCTTTCTTT. This translates into CASSSGIDTEAFF.

The chain recombines TRBV6-2 or TRBV6-3 with TRBJ2-7; possible D gene TRBD2, 7 bases. The V end was cut by 6 bases, the J end by 3 bases, with 21 bases between. Germline CDR1 MNHEY, CDR2 SVGEGT. The CDR3 length is 16 residues. DNA of the CDR3: TGTGCCAGCAGCCCTGTCGGGGGGCCGAATGTCTACGAGCAGTACGTC. Its protein is CASSPVGGPNVYEQYV.

This clonotype was counted at least ten times. The chain joins TRBV5-1 to TRBJ2-2; 7 nucleotides match TRBD1. The CDR3 contains 14 residues. V lost 4 bases, J lost 3 bases, and 3 bases stayed unmatched. Germline CDR1 and CDR2: SGHRS and YFSETQ. CDR3 DNA sequence: TGCGCCAGCAGCACGACAGGGTACACCGGGGAGCTGTTTTTT. Translation gives CASSTTGYTGELFF.

This clonotype has a count of ten or more. V usage is TRBV12-3 or TRBV12-4 and J usage is TRBJ1-5, with D maybe TRBD1 (6 bases). The CDR3 covers 14 residues. V was pared by 1 base and J by 7 bases, with 11 bases between. The chain's CDR3 is CASSLEGGGQPQHF. CDR3 DNA: TGTGCCAGCAGTTTAGAAGGGGGAGGACAGCCCCAGCATTTT.

This clonotype has only a few counts. The rearrangement uses TRBV20-1 and TRBJ2-1; 10 nucleotides match TRBD2. The CDR3 runs 16 residues. The V gene end was trimmed by 5 bases and the J gene end by 7 bases; junction bases not matched to a gene: 14. Germline V lookup: CDR1 DFQATT, CDR2 SNEGSKA (reference sequence). In nucleotides, the CDR3 is TGCAGTGCTTACTCTAGCGGGGGCCCCGGTGGTAATGAGCAGTTCTTC. The encoded protein is CSAYSSGGPGGNEQFF.

The V and J genes are TRBV2 and TRBJ2-7; weak D call: TRBD1 (5 bases). Trimming took off 7 bases at V and 6 bases at J, with 19 bases between the two ends. The CDR3 contains 14 residues. Germline CDR1 is SNHLY and CDR2 is FYNNEI. The CDR3, as DNA: TGTGCCAGCAAGACCGCGGTCCCTAGGGGCGAGCAGTACTTC. It encodes CASKTAVPRGEQYF. The full variable domain, completed using reference TRBV2 and TRBJ2-7, is EPEVTQTPSHQVTQMGQEVILRCVPISNHLYFYWYRQILGQKVEFLVSFYNNEISEKSEIFDDQFSVERPDGSNFTLKIRSTKLEDSAMYFCASKTAVPRGEQYFGPGTRLTVT.

V and J are TRBV28 and TRBJ1-6; 9 nucleotides line up with TRBD1. The J segment lost 7 bases and the V segment lost 2 bases, leaving 9 bases of the junction unmatched. The CDR3 loop spans 17 amino acids. The germline V gene has CDR1 MDHEN and CDR2 SYDVKM. CDR3 protein: CASSLSTRQGVNSPLHF. The CDR3 nucleotides are TGTGCCAGCAGTTTAAGTACTAGACAGGGGGTAAATTCACCCCTCCACTTT.

This clonotype was seen only a few times. V is TRBV7-9 and J is TRBJ2-3; D is perhaps TRBD2 (5 bases). V was pared by 5 bases and J by 2 bases, with 17 bases between. CDR3 length: 16 amino acids. The germline gives CDR1 SEHNR, CDR2 FQNEAQ (reference sequence). The CDR3 reads CASSLSRGQATDTQYF. Here the CDR3 DNA reads TGTGCCAGCAGCCTCAGTCGGGGTCAGGCCACAGATACGCAGTATTTT.

This chain joins TRBV7-9 and TRBJ2-3; tentatively, D is TRBD1 or TRBD2 (5 bases each). CDR3 length: 16 amino acids. Germline V gene lookup returns CDR1 SEHNR and CDR2 FQNEAQ (reference sequence). V dropped 5 bases and J dropped 1 base, with 16 bases sitting between them. CDR3 in amino acids: CASSRPAPGRTDTQYF. Here the CDR3 DNA reads TGTGCCAGCAGCCGACCGGCCCCGGGGCGCACAGATACGCAGTATTTT.

There are a few counts of this clonotype. The J gene is TRBJ1-2, the V gene TRBV15; D ambiguous. This CDR3 contains 14 residues. The V gene lost 2 bases and the J gene lost 3 bases, with 10 bases spanning the gap. Germline V gene lookup returns CDR1 LNHNV and CDR2 YYDKDF (reference sequence). CDR3 bases: TGTGCCACCAGCAGAACATATGCTGACTATGGCTACACCTTC. This sequence encodes CATSRTYADYGYTF.